The 8 T cell receptor beta chains below were found in one sample sequenced in a study of T cells in Graves' hyperthyroidism and ophthalmopathy (dated by TCRdb to the late 2010s). The library was built by means of multiplex PCR. This sample was sequenced with an Illumina HiSeq 2000. TCR beta CDR3 regions were amplified from RNA transcripts. For the first round of RT-PCR on the TCR CDR3, the HTBI primer set was used together with the Qiagen OneStep RT-PCR kit. TCRdb trimmed public reads at Q25 via fastp, called clones via MiXCR and kept in-frame beta chains. Rows are combined by CDR3 protein, so each entry shows the most common genes and DNA. The sample contains around 700,000 distinct CDR3 sequences, over 15% of them found a single time. Around 17% of the sample is taken by the ten largest. Sequenced sample: blood. The receptors come from a woman between 45 and 60 years old with Graves' hyperthyroidism that later progressed to Graves' ophthalmopathy.

This clonotype was picked up a small number of times. The chain is built from TRBV7-2 and TRBJ1-4; possible D gene TRBD1, 5 bases. The CDR3 has 16 residues. Trimming stripped 2 bases from V and 11 bases from J, with 21 bases between. CDR1 and CDR2 from the germline V gene are SGHTA and FQGNSA. The CDR3 coding sequence is TGTGCCAGCAGCTTATATTCGCAGGGAACTGCCCAGAAACTGTTTTTT. Translating gives CASSLYSQGTAQKLFF.

This sequence joins TRBV19 and TRBJ1-2, with 8 bases that match TRBD1. CDR1 is LNHDA and CDR2 is SQIVND in the germline V gene (reference sequence). The CDR3 sequence is 14 residues long. V was pared by 5 bases and J by 7 bases, with 9 bases of the junction left unmatched. CDR3 loop: CASSPWTGRSGYTF. CDR3 in DNA: TGTGCCAGTAGTCCTTGGACAGGGCGGTCTGGCTACACCTTC.

This clonotype came up a few times. This chain joins TRBV6-2 or TRBV6-3 and TRBJ2-5; the D is unclear. The V and J ends lost 8 bases and 1 base respectively, with 11 bases between them. The CDR3 totals 13 residues. Germline V gene lookup returns CDR1 MNHEY and CDR2 SVGEGT. Here the CDR3 DNA reads TGTGCCAGCGCACGGCCTAGCCAAGAGACCCAGTACTTC. This codes for CASARPSQETQYF.

This clonotype was observed a few times. The chain carries TRBV27 and TRBJ2-2, with D unresolved. This CDR3 has 16 residues. CDR1 and CDR2 from the germline V gene are MNHEY and SMNVEV (reference sequence). V was trimmed by 0 bases and J by 2 bases, leaving 10 bases between them. CDR3 in amino acids: CASSLSAGPNTGELFF. CDR3 bases: TGTGCCAGCAGTTTATCGGCAGGCCCAAACACCGGGGAGCTGTTTTTT.

This sequence joins TRBV9 and TRBJ1-2; tentative D call: TRBD1 (6 bases). The CDR3 extends over 14 amino acids. Germline values: CDR1 SGDLS, CDR2 YYNGEE. Deletions cut 2 bases from V and 8 bases from J, with 16 bases between. CDR3 DNA sequence: TGTGCCAGCAGCGTCAGGGGATCATGGGAAGGCTACACCTTC. As protein: CASSVRGSWEGYTF.

V and J are TRBV7-6 and TRBJ2-1; 8 positions match TRBD2. CDR1 SGHVS and CDR2 FNYEAQ come from the germline V gene. V lost 5 bases to trimming and J lost 0 bases; unmatched junction nucleotides: 9. The CDR3 loop spans 17 amino acids. The DNA of the CDR3 is TGTGCCAGCAGCATCCGACCCGGGACTAGCTCCTACAATGAGCAGTTCTTC. Encoded protein: CASSIRPGTSSYNEQFF.

This clonotype was counted ten times or more. The chain recombines TRBV20-1 with TRBJ1-1; D not resolved. V was clipped by 3 bases and J by 3 bases, with 11 bases between them. The germline V gene encodes CDR1 DFQATT and CDR2 SNEGSKA (reference sequence). The CDR3 consists of 13 residues. CDR3 bases: TGCAGTGCTAGGAGCAATAGCGACACTGAAGCTTTCTTT. It yields the protein CSARSNSDTEAFF.

This clonotype was found a few times. This chain links TRBV6-6 with TRBJ2-5, with unresolved D. The CDR3 runs 14 residues. Germline V gene lookup returns CDR1 MNHNY and CDR2 SVGAGI (reference sequence). Trimming shortened V by 1 base and J by 0 bases, and 6 bases separated the two germline ends. CDR3 sequence: CASSYYTNQETQYF. CDR3 nucleotide sequence: TGTGCCAGCAGTTACTATACCAACCAAGAGACCCAGTACTTC.